What follows are 6 T cell receptor beta chains derived from one specimen sequenced in a study of early T cells in non-severe SARS-CoV-2 infection. TCRdb reprocessed the 5' RACE reads with MiXCR, giving one entry per CDR3 protein. The sample lists approximately 110,000 distinct CDR3 sequences, 14% to 15% occurring once. The material sequenced was whole blood. These receptors were collected from an adult who was a healthcare worker with PCR-confirmed SARS-CoV-2 infection or an uninfected control (not recorded which).

The chain joins TRBV5-1 to TRBJ1-4; no clear D. This CDR3 comprises 13 residues. The germline V gene encodes CDR1 SGHRS and CDR2 YFSETQ. The germline V and J ends were trimmed by 5 bases and 0 bases, with 5 bases remaining between them. The CDR3, as DNA: TGCGCCAGCAGGGATGCAACTAATGAAAAACTGTTTTTT. Amino acid sequence: CASRDATNEKLFF.

This clonotype has only a few counts. The gene calls are TRBV6-5 and TRBJ1-1; maybe TRBD1 (6 bases). The germline CDR1 and CDR2 sequences are MNHEY and SVGAGI. This CDR3 spans 15 amino acids. The V gene lost 4 bases and the J gene lost 5 bases, with 17 bases spanning the gap. The CDR3 region is CASSSRTEGFTEAFF. CDR3 DNA: TGTGCCAGCAGTTCCCGGACAGAAGGGTTTACTGAAGCTTTCTTT.

The chain carries TRBV6-2 or TRBV6-3 and TRBJ2-2, with a possible D match to TRBD1 (7 bases). V shed 5 bases and J shed 3 bases, with 19 bases lying between them. CDR3 length equals 17 residues. From germline, CDR1 is MNHEY and CDR2 SVGEGT. The CDR3 DNA reads TGTGCCAGCAGTCCCTCCCAGGGGGGATTATACACCGGGGAGCTGTTTTTT. Protein sequence: CASSPSQGGLYTGELFF.

This clonotype was found a few times. The V call is TRBV20-1, the J call TRBJ1-1; 7 bases are a match to TRBD1. V trimming: 5 bases; J trimming: 1 base; junction bases outside the gene matches: 7. The CDR3 is 14 residues long. Germline CDR1 is DFQATT and CDR2 is SNEGSKA (reference sequence). CDR3 protein: CSAGTGVRNTEAFF. In nucleotides, the CDR3 is TGCAGTGCTGGAACAGGGGTCAGGAACACTGAAGCTTTCTTT.

This clonotype has just a few counts. The genes are TRBV7-9 and TRBJ1-3; D is unclear. The V end lost 1 base, the J end lost 0 bases, and 7 bases lay between the germline ends. Per germline, CDR1 SEHNR and CDR2 FQNEAQ (reference sequence). CDR3 length: 15 amino acids. The CDR3 coding sequence is TGTGCCAGCAGCTTAGGGCCGGCCTCTGGAAACACCATATATTTT. Its protein is CASSLGPASGNTIYF.

This clonotype has at least ten counts. This rearrangement joins TRBV23-1 to TRBJ1-5; maybe TRBD1 (5 bases). TRBV23-1 carries the ORF label, with uncertain function. V lost 9 bases and J 13 bases, leaving 10 bases between the germline ends. The CDR3 is 9 amino acids. CDR3 region: CARRRGQHF. CDR3 DNA sequence: TGCGCCAGGCGGAGGGGACAGCATTTT.